This T cell receptor beta chain came from a study of blood T cells in healthy people across ages. A second PCR of about 7 to 12 cycles used a sample-barcoded 5' primer and a J-beta primer mix. TCRdb re-analysed the 5' RACE reads in MiXCR, keeping a single row per CDR3 protein. Of hundreds of thousands of distinct CDR3 sequences in the sample, 25% to 35% are singletons; the top ten hold more than 15%. This clonotype has only a few counts. Its antigen is not identified. General observations from the study: The lack of PBMC sorting stopped any conclusive naive versus antigen-experienced comparison. Diversity estimates drawn from one million T cells were deemed underestimates. Older age coincided with a roughly linear decline in TCR beta diversity per million T cells.

The germline V gene has CDR1 MGHDK and CDR2 SYGVNS. The CDR3 is 13 residues long. The V segment lost 6 bases and the J segment 3 bases; nucleotides outside the gene matches: 1. This TCR came from a woman of 80 years or more in good health. The sequencing input was blood. The chain uses TRBV25-1 and TRBJ1-4; 7 positions agree with TRBD1. This chain's CDR3 is CASRGGPNEKLFF. The CDR3 bases are TGTGCCAGCAGAGGGGGCCCTAATGAAAAACTGTTTTTT.